This T cell receptor (beta chain) emerged from a study of blood T cells in healthy people across ages. Study results and caveats: Strong correlation existed between TCR beta diversity and naive T cell percentage.

Every sample had a minimum of 6.5 million PBMCs isolated. Trimming removed 5 bases from V and 7 bases from J, with 13 bases in between. This CDR3 has 12 amino acids. CDR1 and CDR2 from the germline V gene are SGHRS and YFSETQ. This clonotype was seen a handful of times. The antigen remains undetermined. Combining a sample-barcoded 5' primer with a J-beta primer mix, a second PCR ran for about 7 to 11 cycles. MiXCR, run by TCRdb on the 5' RACE reads, gives a single entry per CDR3 protein. The sample has approximately 780,000 distinct CDR3 sequences, more than 25% seen once. The data also belong to a second study, concerning T cells of mothers and their children. Turning to that study: Within related and unrelated pairs, thymic selection shapes TCR recombination output in a similar way. Slightly higher overlap, not significant, was seen in related mother-child pairs than in unrelated pairs.

The rearrangement uses TRBV5-1 and TRBJ2-7, with D tentatively TRBD2 (5 bases). Sequencing was carried out using blood. This TCR derives from a boy aged 5-17 years in good health. CDR3: CASRRSAEEQYF. In nucleotides, the CDR3 is TGCGCCAGCAGACGTTCAGCGGAAGAGCAGTACTTC.